A single sample is the source of the 28 T cell receptor beta chains below, sequenced in a study of Ad26.COV2.S vaccination and SARS-CoV-2 variants. As for treatment: around 19 received Ad26.COV2.S at low or high dose, single or two shots; 5 received placebo; per-sample allocation not given. On day 63 after the first injection, vaccine and placebo recipients gave samples. Profiling relied on immunoSEQ multiplex PCR, and the TCRdb table lists in-frame clones only, not all of them. The data contain 350,000 to 500,000 clones, roughly nine tenths of them singletons. Sample: peripheral blood, taken in a trial of Ad26.COV2.S vaccine versus placebo. These receptors were obtained from a person aged 18-65 years who received the Ad26.COV2.S COVID-19 vaccine or a placebo.

This clone was seen a single time. Written as DNA, the CDR3 is TGTGCCAGCAGTTCCTCGTTAAGGCCCGGGGAGCTGTTTTTT. As protein: CASSSSLRPGELFF. The chain combines TRBV28 with TRBJ2-2, with unresolved D. CDR1 MDHEN and CDR2 SYDVKM come from the germline V gene. Deletions cut 4 bases from V and 6 bases from J, with 12 bases between. The CDR3 sequence is 14 residues long.

This clone was recorded once. The V and J genes are TRBV7-2 and TRBJ2-7; tentatively, D is TRBD1 (5 bases). V was clipped by 1 base and J by 0 bases, with 22 bases between them. The CDR3 is made up of 19 amino acids. The V gene's germline CDR1 is SGHTA and CDR2 FQGNSA. The CDR3 is CASSLVTSTVTLTSYEQYF. CDR3 bases: TGTGCCAGCAGCTTAGTAACCTCGACAGTCACGCTTACCTCCTACGAGCAGTACTTC. The entire variable domain, with the rest obtained from reference TRBV7-2 and TRBJ2-7, is as follows: GAGVSQSPSNKVTEKGKDVELRCDPISGHTALYWYRQSLGQGLEFLIYFQGNSAPDKSGLPSDRFSAERTGGSVSTLTIQRTQQEDSAVYLCASSLVTSTVTLTSYEQYFGPGTRLTVT.

This chain joins TRBV7-3 and TRBJ2-2, with D possibly being TRBD2 (7 bases). Germline V lookup: CDR1 SGHTA, CDR2 FQGTGA. The CDR3 runs 16 residues. Deletions cut 8 bases from V and 5 bases from J, with 21 bases between. CDR3 in DNA: TGTGCCAGCGGGAGTGGGAGCGGGACAACTACCGGGGAGCTGTTTTTT. It is translated as CASGSGSGTTTGELFF.

This chain joins TRBV4-3 and TRBJ2-4; D is unclear. CDR1 and CDR2 from the germline V gene are LGHNA and YSLEER. The CDR3 has 17 amino acids. V gave up 0 bases and J gave up 8 bases, with 20 bases separating them. CDR3 sequence: CASSQDLAGSHLDIQYF. The CDR3 region has the DNA TGCGCCAGCAGCCAAGATCTGGCAGGATCGCACCTGGACATTCAGTACTTC.

This chain joins TRBV7-9 and TRBJ1-4; D is perhaps TRBD1 (5 bases). Germline V lookup: CDR1 SEHNR, CDR2 FQNEAQ (reference sequence). V dropped 1 base and J dropped 7 bases, with 13 bases sitting between them. This CDR3 has 15 residues. In nucleotides, the CDR3 is TGTGCCAGCAGCTTAGAAGGCAGGAGGGGTGAAAAACTGTTTTTT. Translating it yields CASSLEGRRGEKLFF.

The rearrangement joins TRBV27 to TRBJ2-1; 12 nucleotides agree with TRBD1. CDR3 length equals 15 residues. With V trimmed by 0 bases and J by 9 bases, 3 bases remained unmatched. Germline CDR1 and CDR2: MNHEY and SMNVEV (reference sequence). The CDR3 DNA follows: TGTGCCAGCAGTTTATCTGGGACAGGGGGCATTGAGCAGTTCTTC. Translation: CASSLSGTGGIEQFF.

The rearrangement links TRBV5-8 to TRBJ1-2, with 7 nucleotides matching TRBD1. In germline, CDR1 is SGHTS, CDR2 YDEGEE. The J segment lost 3 bases and the V segment lost 2 bases, leaving 7 bases of the junction unmatched. CDR3 size: 15 residues. CDR3 bases: TGTGCCAGCAGCTTAGGGGGCCAATGGGACTATGGCTACACCTTC. Its translation: CASSLGGQWDYGYTF. Based on the CDR3 plus reference TRBV5-8 and TRBJ1-2, the full variable domain is EAGVTQSPTHLIKTRGQQATLRCSPISGHTSVYWYQQALGLGLQFLLWYDEGEERNRGNFPPRFSGRQFPNYSSELNVNALELEDSALYLCASSLGGQWDYGYTFGSGTRLTVV.

V usage is TRBV11-3 and J usage is TRBJ1-1, with 7 bases aligning to TRBD1. The germline gives CDR1 SGHNT, CDR2 YENEEA. The CDR3 contains 17 residues. V dropped 5 bases and J dropped 3; count of bases not matched to a gene: 15. The CDR3 reads CASSLFLFGTVDTEAFF. As DNA, the CDR3 is TGTGCCAGCAGCCTCTTTCTCTTCGGGACAGTGGACACTGAAGCTTTCTTT.

J is TRBJ2-3 and V is TRBV7-2, with 9 bases aligning to TRBD2. V shed 5 bases, J shed 3 bases, and the junction held 12 bases outside the gene matches. The CDR3 spans 17 residues. Germline CDR1 and CDR2: SGHTA and FQGNSA. CDR3 protein: CASSLRGAGGRTDTQYF. CDR3 nucleotides: TGTGCCAGCAGCCTAAGGGGAGCGGGAGGTAGAACAGATACGCAGTATTTT.

The chain uses TRBV11-2 and TRBJ1-2; tentative D call: TRBD1 (5 bases). Deletions cut 2 bases from V and 2 bases from J, with 6 bases between. Germline values: CDR1 SGHAT, CDR2 FQNNGV. This CDR3 is 13 amino acids long. CDR3: CASSLRGNYGYTF. DNA for the CDR3: TGTGCCAGCAGCTTAAGGGGAAACTATGGCTACACCTTC.

V and J are TRBV5-4 and TRBJ1-2; 10 bases fit TRBD1. The CDR3 consists of 14 residues. After removal of 4 bases from V and 5 bases from J, the junction contained 5 bases not matched to a gene. The germline V gene has CDR1 SGHNT and CDR2 YYREEE (reference sequence). The CDR3 loop is CASSARDRGYGYTF. CDR3 bases: TGTGCCAGCAGCGCTAGGGACAGGGGATATGGCTACACCTTC.

The table lists this clone with a few counts. The sample holds other DNA sequences that translate to the same CDR3. The chain joins TRBV5-1 to TRBJ1-2, with a possible D match to TRBD1 (5 bases). Germline lookup yields CDR1 SGHRS and CDR2 YFSETQ. V was shortened by 5 bases and J by 1 base, with 9 bases between the two germline ends. There are 13 residues in the CDR3. CDR3 DNA sequence: TGCGCCAGCAGTCGGGACGGTAACTATGGCTACACCTTC. Amino acid sequence: CASSRDGNYGYTF. Using reference TRBV5-1 and TRBJ1-2 for the parts outside the CDR3, the full variable domain is KAGVTQTPRYLIKTRGQQVTLSCSPISGHRSVSWYQQTPGQGLQFLFEYFSETQRNKGNFPGRFSGRQFSNSRSEMNVSTLELGDSALYLCASSRDGNYGYTFGSGTRLTVV.

CDR3 coding DNA: TGCAGTGTTAGCGATCGTAGTACGCAGTATTTT. Translating gives CSVSDRSTQYF. V and J are TRBV20-1 and TRBJ2-3, with a tentative D call TRBD2 (5 bases). The CDR3 has 11 amino acids. Germline CDR1 is DFQATT and CDR2 is SNEGSKA (reference sequence). Trimming pared 7 bases from V and 8 bases from J, leaving 13 bases between.

This clone has a single count. V usage is TRBV11-3 and J usage is TRBJ2-1; TRBD2 aligns across 11 bases. The length of the CDR3 is 15 residues. Germline V gene sequence: CDR1 SGHNT, CDR2 YENEEA. V shed 6 bases and J 7 bases; nucleotides not matched to a gene: 8. The CDR3, as DNA: TGTGCCAGCAGTTCTACTAGCGGGAGAGGTAATGAGCAGTTCTTC. Its protein is CASSSTSGRGNEQFF. The full variable domain, in which reference TRBV11-3 and TRBJ2-1 provide the parts outside the CDR3, is EAGVVQSPRYKIIEKKQPVAFWCNPISGHNTLYWYLQNLGQGPELLIRYENEEAVDDSQLPKDRFSAERLKGVDSTLKIQPAELGDSAVYLCASSSTSGRGNEQFFGPGTRLTVL.

The chain is built from TRBV5-1 and TRBJ1-1, with 7 bases aligning to TRBD1. Germline CDR1 and CDR2: SGHRS and YFSETQ. V trimming: 0 bases; J trimming: 6 bases; junction bases outside the gene matches: 8. This CDR3 has 15 residues. The CDR3 DNA is TGCGCCAGCAGCTTGGAGACAGGGAGTTACGCTGAAGCTTTCTTT. It codes for CASSLETGSYAEAFF.

This chain links TRBV6-5 with TRBJ2-7, with D possibly being TRBD1 (5 bases). This CDR3 contains 14 residues. The V end was cut by 6 bases, the J end by 0 bases, with 12 bases between. Germline CDR1 MNHEY, CDR2 SVGAGI. The CDR3 here is CASSHQGSSYEQYF. CDR3 in DNA: TGTGCCAGCAGCCACCAGGGTTCCTCCTACGAGCAGTACTTC.

The chain couples TRBV18 to TRBJ2-7, with 8 bases aligning to TRBD1. The V gene end was trimmed by 6 bases and the J gene end by 6 bases; junction bases not matched to a gene: 7. CDR1 is KGHSH and CDR2 is LQKENI in the germline V gene. The length of the CDR3 is 13 residues. The CDR3 region is CASSPSGQGEQYV. In DNA form, the CDR3 reads TGTGCCAGCTCCCCCAGTGGACAGGGCGAGCAGTACGTC.

This chain uses TRBV7-9 with TRBJ2-1; D gene uncertain. The V end lost 4 bases, the J end lost 8 bases, and 12 bases lay between the germline ends. Germline V gives CDR1 SEHNR, CDR2 FQNEAQ (reference sequence). CDR3 length equals 13 residues. Here the CDR3 reads CASSSLVSYEQFF. In DNA, the CDR3 is TGTGCCAGCAGCTCTCTAGTTAGCTATGAGCAGTTCTTC.

The chain carries TRBV18 and TRBJ1-1; D remains unclear. The CDR3 covers 14 residues. The germline gives CDR1 KGHSH, CDR2 LQKENI. Trimming pared 2 bases from V and 5 bases from J, leaving 12 bases between. CDR3 nucleotides: TGTGCCAGCTCACCAGATAGGGAGAGGACTGAAGCTTTCTTT. Encoded protein: CASSPDRERTEAFF.

The V gene is TRBV18, the J gene TRBJ2-2, with 8 bases aligning to TRBD2. V was clipped by 4 bases and J by 2 bases; unmatched bases: 3. The germline V gene encodes CDR1 KGHSH and CDR2 LQKENI. The CDR3 is made up of 15 amino acids. CDR3 sequence (DNA): TGTGCCAGCTCACGTAGCGGGGTAAACACCGGGGAGCTGTTTTTT. Residues: CASSRSGVNTGELFF.

This clone was detected only a few times. The chain has TRBV6-2 or TRBV6-3 and TRBJ2-7; 11 bases are shared with TRBD2. The CDR3 loop spans 16 amino acids. Per germline, CDR1 MNHEY and CDR2 SVGEGT. V lost 0 bases and J lost 4; bases outside the gene matches: 5. CDR3 loop: CASSYSSSGGPYEQYF. The DNA of the CDR3 is TGTGCCAGCAGTTACTCGTCTAGCGGGGGGCCTTACGAGCAGTACTTC.

V usage is TRBV18 and J usage is TRBJ1-5; TRBD1 matches at 8 bases. Per germline, CDR1 KGHSH and CDR2 LQKENI. The CDR3 sequence is 14 residues long. With 5 bases clipped from V and 5 bases from J, the junction kept 5 bases outside the gene matches. CDR3 coding DNA: TGTGCCAGCTCAAGGACAGGGAACGATCAGCCCCAGCATTTT. Residues: CASSRTGNDQPQHF.

This clone was counted a single time. The chain uses TRBV11-2 and TRBJ2-1; D gene ambiguous. The V end was cut by 0 bases, the J end by 7 bases, with 10 bases between. The CDR3 is made up of 14 amino acids. Germline CDR1 is SGHAT and CDR2 is FQNNGV. In DNA, the CDR3 is TGTGCCAGCAGCTTAGAGCCATACTGGAATGAGCAGTTCTTC. This gives the protein CASSLEPYWNEQFF.

This chain links TRBV6-2 or TRBV6-3 with TRBJ1-1, with D perhaps TRBD1 (6 bases). CDR3 length: 14 residues. V was pared by 2 bases and J by 5 bases, with 12 bases between. Germline V gene sequence: CDR1 MNHEY, CDR2 SVGEGT. CDR3 coding DNA: TGTGCCAGCAGTTACACGGAGGGGGGGACTGAAGCTTTCTTT. It is translated as CASSYTEGGTEAFF.

The gene calls are TRBV6-1 and TRBJ2-2, with 9 bases that match TRBD2. Germline lookup yields CDR1 MNHNS and CDR2 SASEGT. CDR3 size: 17 residues. Losses at the gene ends were 4 bases for V and 5 bases for J; bases not matched to a gene: 11. For the CDR3, the DNA is TGTGCCAGCAGTGGCCTCGGCGGGGGGGCGTATACCGGGGAGCTGTTTTTT. This encodes CASSGLGGGAYTGELFF.

V and J are TRBV9 and TRBJ1-4; unclear D gene. Per germline, CDR1 SGDLS and CDR2 YYNGEE. CDR3 size: 15 residues. With 2 bases removed from V and 8 bases from J, the gap between germline ends came to 16 bases. This CDR3 reads CASSVTERAEEKLFF. The CDR3 bases are TGTGCCAGCAGCGTTACGGAGAGGGCTGAGGAAAAACTGTTTTTT. Together with reference TRBV9 and TRBJ1-4, the CDR3 gives the full variable domain: DSGVTQTPKHLITATGQRVTLRCSPRSGDLSVYWYQQSLDQGLQFLIQYYNGEERAKGNILERFSAQQFPDLHSELNLSSLELGDSALYFCASSVTERAEEKLFFGSGTQLSVL.

V gene TRBV29-1 combines with J gene TRBJ1-1; D is unclear. V lost 4 bases to trimming and J lost 4 bases, with 19 bases between them. Germline CDR1 and CDR2: SQVTM and ANQGSEA. This CDR3 has 15 amino acids. The CDR3 DNA is TGCAGCGTTGCCTACGTCTCCCAGAAGGGCACTGAAGCTTTCTTT. Translation gives CSVAYVSQKGTEAFF.

The J gene is TRBJ1-2, the V gene TRBV23-1; no clear D. TRBV23-1 is marked as an open reading frame, function uncertain. This CDR3 contains 14 residues. V was shortened by 0 bases and J by 8 bases, with 13 bases between the two germline ends. The CDR3 DNA sequence: TGCGCCAGCAGTCAATCGAGGCCACCCAGGGGCTACACCTTC. Its translation is CASSQSRPPRGYTF.